Following are 26 T cell receptor beta chains from one sample sequenced in a study of shared clonotypes between healthy human individuals. The table came from immunoSEQ multiplex PCR; TCRdb's copy has only in-frame clones and leaves some out. The data contain roughly 2,000,000 clones, about 93% of them singletons. CD45RO negativity and positive selection for CCR7 defined naive CD8 cells, a population that excluded terminally differentiated effector memory CD45RA+ cells. Input material: naive CD8+ T cells from PBMCs. These receptors came from a man between 18 and 35 years old in good health. Some clones in this sample may be carry-over from other donors' samples.

The chain is built from TRBV7-2 and TRBJ2-5, with D hard to call. The last part of the DNA fits TRBJ2-7 better; the J call may be wrong. The CDR3 consists of 13 residues. CDR1 is SGHTA and CDR2 is FQGNSA in the germline V gene. CDR3 coding DNA: TGTGCCAGCAGCTTATGGTCTCTATACGAGCAGTACTTC. Translation gives CASSLWSLYEQYF.

This chain joins TRBV19 and TRBJ1-1; unclear D gene. From germline, CDR1 is LNHDA and CDR2 SQIVND (reference sequence). The CDR3 has 14 residues. Trimming stripped 0 bases from V and 1 base from J, with 6 bases between. The CDR3 nucleotides are TGTGCCAGTAGTATAGACACCGAGAACACTGAAGCTTTCTTT. It codes for CASSIDTENTEAFF.

The gene calls are TRBV10-3 and TRBJ1-2; TRBD1 matches 11 bases. This CDR3 spans 14 amino acids. The V gene end was trimmed by 6 bases and the J gene end by 6 bases; junction bases not matched to a gene: 6. Germline V gives CDR1 ENHRY, CDR2 SYGVKD. CDR3 amino acids: CAIRDRGPSDGYTF. The CDR3 nucleotides read TGTGCCATCAGGGACAGGGGGCCGTCTGATGGCTACACCTTC.

Comments on this clone: The sample holds other DNA sequences that translate to the same CDR3. The rearrangement links TRBV6-5 to TRBJ1-1, with no clear D. Per the germline V gene, CDR1 is MNHEY and CDR2 is SVGAGI. Trimming took 9 bases from V and 1 from J, leaving 6 bases between them. This CDR3 has 11 amino acids. CDR3 bases: TGTGCCAGTCGCACGAACACTGAAGCTTTCTTT. This translates into CASRTNTEAFF.

The rearrangement links TRBV6-5 to TRBJ2-7; no reliable D call. The germline V gene has CDR1 MNHEY and CDR2 SVGAGI. V gave up 2 bases and J gave up 2 bases, with 4 bases separating them. This CDR3 is built from 12 residues. The CDR3 coding sequence is TGTGCCAGCAGTTACGTCCCCTACGAGCAGTACTTC. It specifies CASSYVPYEQYF.

The chain is built from TRBV29-1 and TRBJ1-1; D unresolved. Trimming shortened V by 2 bases and J by 4 bases, and 17 bases separated the two germline ends. The CDR3 spans 15 residues. Germline CDR1 reads SQVTM; CDR2 reads ANQGSEA. The CDR3 DNA reads as TGCAGCGTTGAAAGGCCCTTAATATTCGGCACTGAAGCTTTCTTT. This gives the protein CSVERPLIFGTEAFF.

This clone was counted between two and nine times. In the same sample, other DNA sequences code for this CDR3. J is TRBJ2-5 and V is TRBV7-9, with 11 bases aligning to TRBD2. CDR3 length equals 15 residues. Unmatched junction bases numbered 2, after V lost 4 bases and J lost 1 base. Germline V lookup: CDR1 SEHNR, CDR2 FQNEAQ (reference sequence). The CDR3 is CASSSGTSGQETQYF. The CDR3, as DNA: TGTGCCAGCAGCTCCGGGACTAGCGGCCAAGAGACCCAGTACTTC.

In nucleotides, the CDR3 is TGTGCCAGTAGTGCCGGGACTGGGTTCTCCGAGCAGTACTTC. Translation: CASSAGTGFSEQYF. This rearrangement joins TRBV19 to TRBJ2-7; possibly TRBD2 for D (6 bases). The CDR3 sequence is 14 residues long. V lost 5 bases to trimming and J lost 6 bases, with 17 bases between them. CDR1 LNHDA and CDR2 SQIVND come from the germline V gene (reference sequence).

The CDR3 DNA reads as TGTGCCAGCAGCTCCGGGACGGAGAGCTCCTACGAGCAGTACTTC. The encoded protein is CASSSGTESSYEQYF. The chain is built from TRBV7-6 and TRBJ2-7; D is perhaps TRBD1 or TRBD2 (5 bases each). Germline V lookup: CDR1 SGHVS, CDR2 FNYEAQ. There are 15 residues in the CDR3. With 4 bases removed from V and 0 bases from J, the gap between germline ends came to 13 bases.

This clone has only one observation. The chain combines TRBV2 with TRBJ2-3; no firm D call. The germline V gene encodes CDR1 SNHLY and CDR2 FYNNEI. V lost 1 base and J lost 1, with 9 bases in between. This CDR3 has 15 residues. The CDR3, as DNA: TGTGCCAGCAGTGAAGGGGTGGGTCGCACAGATACGCAGTATTTT. Its translation is CASSEGVGRTDTQYF. The complete variable domain, with remaining parts taken from reference TRBV2 and TRBJ2-3, reads EPEVTQTPSHQVTQMGQEVILRCVPISNHLYFYWYRQILGQKVEFLVSFYNNEISEKSEIFDDQFSVERPDGSNFTLKIRSTKLEDSAMYFCASSEGVGRTDTQYFGPGTRLTVL.

The V and J genes are TRBV4-2 and TRBJ1-2; unclear D gene. Germline CDR1 LGHNA, CDR2 YNFKEQ. Deletions cut 0 bases from V and 4 bases from J, with 12 bases between. There are 15 residues in the CDR3. As DNA, the CDR3 is TGTGCCAGCAGCCAAGATAAGGGCCTGGGCTATGGCTACACCTTC. Translating gives CASSQDKGLGYGYTF.

The V and J genes are TRBV7-2 and TRBJ2-2; unclear D gene. Trimming stripped 4 bases from V and 5 bases from J, with 5 bases between. Germline-derived CDR1 and CDR2 are SGHTA and FQGNSA. CDR3 length equals 12 residues. The CDR3 region has the DNA TGTGCCAGCAGCTCCGGGACCGGGGAGCTGTTTTTT. It is translated as CASSSGTGELFF.

With regard to this clone: This sample includes further DNA sequences coding for the same CDR3. The rearrangement uses TRBV9 and TRBJ2-2; D call uncertain. Germline values: CDR1 SGDLS, CDR2 YYNGEE. V was cut by 0 bases and J by 6 bases, with 3 bases left in between. The CDR3 is made up of 12 amino acids. CDR3: CASSVEPGELFF. The DNA of the CDR3 is TGTGCCAGCAGCGTAGAACCCGGGGAGCTGTTTTTT.

V is TRBV10-3 and J is TRBJ2-7; D may be TRBD2 (5 bases). The V and J ends lost 3 bases and 3 bases respectively, with 15 bases between them. The CDR3 covers 15 residues. The germline V gene has CDR1 ENHRY and CDR2 SYGVKD. CDR3 sequence reads: CAISEEMRANYEQYF. CDR3 sequence (DNA): TGTGCCATCAGTGAAGAGATGCGGGCGAACTACGAGCAGTACTTC.

This clone was detected only a few times. This sequence joins TRBV4-2 and TRBJ1-1; D gene ambiguous. V shed 0 bases and J shed 7 bases, with 15 bases lying between them. Germline values: CDR1 LGHNA, CDR2 YNFKEQ. The CDR3 has 15 residues. The CDR3 region has the DNA TGTGCCAGCAGCCAAGATCCATTCACGGGAGGTGAAGCTTTCTTT. This sequence encodes CASSQDPFTGGEAFF.

This clone occurred once. The chain links TRBV7-2 to TRBJ2-1, with D uncertain. The CDR3 runs to 15 residues. Germline CDR1 reads SGHTA; CDR2 reads FQGNSA. Trimming shortened V by 5 bases and J by 0 bases, and 11 bases separated the two germline ends. CDR3: CASSQFMDSYNEQFF. For the CDR3, the DNA is TGTGCCAGCAGCCAGTTTATGGACTCCTACAATGAGCAGTTCTTC.

V is TRBV15 and J is TRBJ2-6; D is uncertain. CDR1 LNHNV and CDR2 YYDKDF come from the germline V gene (reference sequence). CDR3 length: 16 residues. Trimming stripped 3 bases from V and 0 bases from J, with 9 bases between. The CDR3 DNA reads TGTGCCACCAGCAGCCGCCGTTCCTCTGGGGCCAACGTCCTGACTTTC. Protein sequence: CATSSRRSSGANVLTF. The entire variable domain, with the rest obtained from reference TRBV15 and TRBJ2-6, is as follows: DAMVIQNPRYQVTQFGKPVTLSCSQTLNHNVMYWYQQKSSQAPKLLFHYYDKDFNNEADTPDNFQSRRPNTSFCFLDIRSPGLGDTAMYLCATSSRRSSGANVLTFGAGSRLTVL.

The gene calls are TRBV27 and TRBJ1-1, with D perhaps TRBD1 (5 bases). V lost 0 bases and J 7 bases, leaving 15 bases between the germline ends. Looked up from germline, CDR1 is MNHEY and CDR2 is SMNVEV (reference sequence). CDR3 size: 15 residues. In DNA, the CDR3 is TGTGCCAGCAGTTTATCTTGGGCGGGACGTAGTGAAGCTTTCTTT. Its translation: CASSLSWAGRSEAFF.

The chain joins TRBV10-2 to TRBJ2-5; the D call may be TRBD1 or TRBD2 (5 bases each). The CDR3 has 15 residues. Per germline, CDR1 WSHSY and CDR2 SAAADI. Between the trimmed V and J ends, which lost 2 bases and 9 bases, there was a span of 19 bases. The CDR3 protein is CASSETAGAAASQYF. The CDR3 DNA is TGCGCCAGCAGTGAGACCGCCGGGGCTGCGGCGTCCCAGTACTTC.

V is TRBV28 and J is TRBJ2-7, with 10 bases fitting TRBD2. After removal of 5 bases from V and 3 bases from J, the junction contained 7 bases not matched to a gene. The germline gives CDR1 MDHEN, CDR2 SYDVKM. The CDR3 runs to 15 residues. The CDR3 region has the DNA TGTGCCAGCAGTCCCTGGTCTAGCGGGAGCTACGAGCAGTACTTC. This sequence encodes CASSPWSSGSYEQYF.

This sequence joins TRBV9 and TRBJ1-2; TRBD1 might be the D (6 bases). The CDR3 covers 14 residues. Trimming shortened V by 6 bases and J by 2 bases, and 14 bases separated the two germline ends. The V gene's germline CDR1 is SGDLS and CDR2 YYNGEE. The CDR3 protein is CASTLGGGNYGYTF. The CDR3, as DNA: TGTGCCAGCACCCTAGGGGGGGGAAACTATGGCTACACCTTC.

The chain links TRBV25-1 to TRBJ2-5; possibly TRBD1 or TRBD2 for D (5 bases each). Between the trimmed V and J ends, which lost 4 bases and 4 bases, there was a span of 25 bases. Germline assignment: CDR1 MGHDK and CDR2 SYGVNS. This CDR3 has 18 residues. The CDR3 is CASSGAPGPRGRRETQYF. Here the CDR3 DNA reads TGTGCCAGCAGTGGAGCTCCGGGACCCCGGGGAAGAAGAGAGACCCAGTACTTC.

The genes are TRBV6-6 and TRBJ1-1, with D possibly matching TRBD1 (6 bases). V was clipped by 5 bases and J by 8 bases, with 15 bases between them. Germline loops: CDR1 MNHNY, CDR2 SVGAGI (reference sequence). CDR3 length equals 13 residues. The CDR3 nucleotides are TGTGCCAGCAGTATCTATACAGGGTGGGAAGCTTTCTTT. Translated: CASSIYTGWEAFF.

The chain recombines TRBV15 with TRBJ2-3, with 7 bases lining up with TRBD2. In germline, CDR1 is LNHNV, CDR2 YYDKDF (reference sequence). The V gene end was trimmed by 6 bases and the J gene end by 2 bases; junction bases not matched to a gene: 14. The CDR3 has 17 amino acids. CDR3 region: CATRANLAVGPTDTQYF. CDR3 in DNA: TGTGCCACCAGAGCAAACCTAGCGGTGGGGCCCACAGATACGCAGTATTTT.

V and J are TRBV2 and TRBJ1-1; possible D gene TRBD1, 5 bases. V was pared by 3 bases and J by 6 bases, with 11 bases between. Germline CDR1 is SNHLY and CDR2 is FYNNEI. The CDR3 has 13 amino acids. CDR3 bases: TGTGCCAGCAGTGAGCCCCGGGACTCTGAAGCTTTCTTT. This codes for CASSEPRDSEAFF.

The CDR3 here is CASSYSGTAPYEQYF. CDR3 bases: TGTGCCAGCAGTTACTCCGGGACGGCTCCCTACGAGCAGTACTTC. The chain links TRBV6-5 to TRBJ2-7; D assignment may be TRBD1 or TRBD2 (5 bases each). Germline CDR1 MNHEY, CDR2 SVGAGI. V gave up 0 bases and J gave up 2 bases, with 11 bases separating them. CDR3 length: 15 amino acids.